The 27 T cell receptor beta chains listed next were all sequenced from one sample in a study of control samples from healthy donors and cancer patients. Some clones are missing from TCRdb's copy, which holds only in-frame ones; the method was immunoSEQ multiplex PCR. The repertoire consists of tens of thousands of clones, with 70% to 90% occurring once and the leading ten covering over 4.5%. The sample consisted of blood. Receptors originate from a middle-aged man in good health.

The chain uses TRBV30 and TRBJ1-1; no firm D call. The CDR3 sequence is 12 residues long. Germline V lookup: CDR1 GTSNPN, CDR2 SVGIG (reference sequence). V was trimmed by 2 bases and J by 1 base, leaving 5 bases between them. CDR3 in amino acids: CAWSQPNTEAFF. The CDR3, as DNA: TGTGCCTGGAGTCAACCGAACACTGAAGCTTTCTTT.

CDR3 sequence reads: CASSVGTATDTQYF. In nucleotides, the CDR3 is TGTGCCAGCAGCGTAGGCACAGCCACAGATACGCAGTATTTT. V gene TRBV9 combines with J gene TRBJ2-3; the D is unclear. V gave up 0 bases and J gave up 2 bases, with 7 bases separating them. The CDR3 has 14 amino acids. CDR1 SGDLS and CDR2 YYNGEE come from the germline V gene.

This clone was found once. The chain is built from TRBV7-9 and TRBJ2-3; D not certain. Germline V gene lookup returns CDR1 SEHNR and CDR2 FQNEAQ (reference sequence). Trimming cost V 2 bases and J 3 bases, with 6 bases left between them. This CDR3 spans 13 amino acids. In DNA, the CDR3 is TGTGCCAGCAGCTTACTGGGGACAGATACGCAGTATTTT. The encoded protein is CASSLLGTDTQYF.

This chain uses TRBV27 with TRBJ2-1; perhaps TRBD2 as D (5 bases). The V and J ends lost 3 bases and 3 bases respectively, with 12 bases between them. The CDR3 runs to 15 residues. From germline, CDR1 is MNHEY and CDR2 SMNVEV (reference sequence). The CDR3 reads CASSLAAVVYNEQFF. In DNA, the CDR3 is TGTGCCAGCAGTTTGGCAGCGGTGGTCTACAATGAGCAGTTCTTC.

This chain connects TRBV20-1 to TRBJ2-5; D is unresolved. The CDR3 runs 11 residues. Germline V gene data show CDR1 as DFQATT and CDR2 as SNEGSKA (reference sequence). V dropped 6 bases and J dropped 2 bases, with 7 bases sitting between them. This CDR3 reads CSAGGQETQYF. The CDR3 DNA reads as TGCAGTGCAGGCGGACAAGAGACCCAGTACTTC.

There are a few counts of this clone. The chain has TRBV13 and TRBJ2-7, with TRBD2 as a possible D gene (6 bases). In germline, CDR1 is PRHDT, CDR2 FYEKMQ (reference sequence). The CDR3 covers 14 residues. V was cut by 8 bases and J by 3 bases, with 17 bases left in between. CDR3 residues: CASSGREQYYEQYF. In DNA form, the CDR3 reads TGTGCCAGCTCGGGCCGGGAGCAGTACTACGAGCAGTACTTC.

CDR3 protein: CASSSGGSAGNTIYF. In DNA form, the CDR3 reads TGTGCCAGCAGCTCCGGGGGGTCCGCGGGAAACACCATATATTTT. The J gene is TRBJ1-3, the V gene TRBV7-2, with D perhaps TRBD1 (5 bases). V was pared by 4 bases and J by 4 bases, with 14 bases between. Germline V gene lookup returns CDR1 SGHTA and CDR2 FQGNSA. The CDR3 runs 15 residues.

The rearrangement links TRBV28 to TRBJ1-5, with 8 bases matching TRBD1. V trimming: 1 base; J trimming: 3 bases; junction bases outside the gene matches: 5. The CDR3 totals 16 residues. Germline-derived CDR1 and CDR2 are MDHEN and SYDVKM. The chain's CDR3 is CASSLSGTGLNQPQHF. As DNA, the CDR3 is TGTGCCAGCAGTTTATCAGGGACAGGTCTCAATCAGCCCCAGCATTTT.

J is TRBJ1-4 and V is TRBV28, with a weak D call TRBD1 (5 bases). Germline-derived CDR1 and CDR2 are MDHEN and SYDVKM. The V gene lost 4 bases and the J gene lost 4 bases, with 16 bases spanning the gap. This CDR3 comprises 16 residues. CDR3 protein: CASSSLGTAYNEKLFF. The CDR3, as DNA: TGTGCCAGCAGTTCCCTAGGGACGGCTTATAATGAAAAACTGTTTTTT.

J is TRBJ2-2 and V is TRBV25-1, with a possible D match to TRBD1 (6 bases). The V and J ends lost 1 base and 1 base respectively, with 10 bases between them. Germline V gives CDR1 MGHDK, CDR2 SYGVNS. CDR3 length: 16 amino acids. The CDR3 nucleotides are TGTGCCAGCAGTGAATCCGTGACAGGGAACACCGGGGAGCTGTTTTTT. It specifies CASSESVTGNTGELFF.

The chain employs TRBV4-3 and TRBJ2-3; no clear D gene. Per germline, CDR1 LGHNA and CDR2 YSLEER. The CDR3 sequence is 15 residues long. Trimming cost V 0 bases and J 5 bases, with 12 bases left between them. The CDR3 loop is CASSQDHQWGDTQYF. The CDR3 coding sequence is TGCGCCAGCAGCCAAGATCACCAGTGGGGAGATACGCAGTATTTT.

V gene TRBV11-2 combines with J gene TRBJ1-5; no firm D call. Per the germline V gene, CDR1 is SGHAT and CDR2 is FQNNGV. Trimming removed 1 base at V and 4 bases at J, with 14 bases between. The CDR3 runs to 16 residues. The CDR3 here is CASSLGRAGINQPQHF. The CDR3 DNA reads as TGTGCCAGCAGCTTAGGGAGGGCAGGTATAAATCAGCCCCAGCATTTT. The whole variable domain, filled in from reference TRBV11-2 and TRBJ1-5, reads EAGVAQSPRYKIIEKRQSVAFWCNPISGHATLYWYQQILGQGPKLLIQFQNNGVVDDSQLPKDRFSAERLKGVDSTLKIQPAKLEDSAVYLCASSLGRAGINQPQHFGDGTRLSIL.

V usage is TRBV4-1 and J usage is TRBJ1-3; unclear D gene. The CDR3 contains 19 residues. CDR1 is MGHRA and CDR2 is YSYEKL in the germline V gene. V was trimmed by 4 bases and J by 8 bases, leaving 30 bases between them. CDR3 coding DNA: TGCGCCAGCAGCCCTCGAAGTTTGCTCTATATAGGGATAAACCACACCATATATTTT. Its translation: CASSPRSLLYIGINHTIYF.

The V call is TRBV14, the J call TRBJ1-4; TRBD1 might be the D (5 bases). Germline-derived CDR1 and CDR2 are SGHDN and FVKESK. The CDR3 spans 19 residues. V lost 0 bases and J 4 bases, leaving 21 bases between the germline ends. CDR3 DNA sequence: TGTGCCAGCAGCCAAGACAGGGAGGGCCTTAGTGTGGGTAATGAAAAACTGTTTTTT. This codes for CASSQDREGLSVGNEKLFF.

The chain couples TRBV3-1 (or the pseudogene TRBV3-2) to TRBJ1-1; 9 nucleotides agree with TRBD1. Trimming at V came to 6 bases and at J to 2 bases, leaving 7 bases not matched to a gene. The germline V gene encodes CDR1 LGHDT and CDR2 YNNKEL (reference sequence). CDR3 length: 15 residues. DNA of the CDR3: TGTGCCAGCAGAAAGGGACAGGGTAGAAACACTGAAGCTTTCTTT. As protein: CASRKGQGRNTEAFF.

The chain combines TRBV5-4 with TRBJ1-2; possibly TRBD1 for D (5 bases). CDR1 is SGHNT and CDR2 is YYREEE in the germline V gene (reference sequence). V lost 0 bases to trimming and J lost 4 bases, with 10 bases between them. The CDR3 consists of 14 residues. The CDR3 is CASSLDGTAYGYTF. Here the CDR3 DNA reads TGTGCCAGCAGCTTGGACGGGACGGCCTATGGCTACACCTTC.

This chain connects TRBV7-2 to TRBJ1-4; 10 positions agree with TRBD1. The CDR3 sequence is 16 residues long. The germline V gene encodes CDR1 SGHTA and CDR2 FQGNSA. V dropped 2 bases and J dropped 13; count of bases not matched to a gene: 13. CDR3 sequence: CASSLTPGQGLYRLFF. In nucleotides, the CDR3 is TGTGCCAGCAGCTTAACCCCGGGACAGGGGTTGTACAGACTGTTTTTT.

The chain links TRBV11-2 to TRBJ2-3, with a possible D match to TRBD2 (6 bases). Germline V gene lookup returns CDR1 SGHAT and CDR2 FQNNGV. CDR3 length: 13 amino acids. Trimming took off 5 bases at V and 2 bases at J, with 8 bases between the two ends. As DNA, the CDR3 is TGTGCCAGCAGCAAGGACTACACAGATACGCAGTATTTT. Encoded protein: CASSKDYTDTQYF.

The chain uses TRBV28 and TRBJ2-2, with 8 bases lining up with TRBD1. The germline V gene encodes CDR1 MDHEN and CDR2 SYDVKM. With V trimmed by 3 bases and J by 6 bases, 6 bases remained unmatched. The CDR3 runs to 15 residues. DNA of the CDR3: TGTGCCAGCAGTTTCGGGACAGGCGGTGCCGGGGAGCTGTTTTTT. Protein: CASSFGTGGAGELFF.

This sequence joins TRBV6-6 and TRBJ2-7; 9 positions match TRBD2. The CDR3 runs to 14 residues. CDR1 MNHNY and CDR2 SVGAGI come from the germline V gene (reference sequence). Trimming cost V 5 bases and J 5 bases; bases outside gene matches: 7. The CDR3 DNA reads TGTGCCAGCAGTGGGGGGGGACTAGCCCACGAGCAGTACTTC. The encoded protein is CASSGGGLAHEQYF.

The CDR3 reads CASSQEVAGASHNEQFF. CDR3 nucleotide sequence: TGCGCCAGCAGCCAAGAGGTAGCGGGAGCTTCCCACAATGAGCAGTTCTTC. The rearrangement uses TRBV4-3 and TRBJ2-1; 9 nucleotides align to TRBD2. The trim removed 0 bases at V and 5 bases at J, leaving 8 bases unmatched. The CDR3 runs to 17 residues. In germline, CDR1 is LGHNA, CDR2 YSLEER.

This clone was counted between two and nine times. The chain links TRBV30 to TRBJ1-5; D uncertain. Germline V gene sequence: CDR1 GTSNPN, CDR2 SVGIG (reference sequence). The CDR3 has 13 residues. V was shortened by 1 base and J by 7 bases, with 11 bases between the two germline ends. The DNA of the CDR3 is TGTGCCTGGAGTGATGGGCCCACCCAGCCCCAGCATTTT. Translating gives CAWSDGPTQPQHF.

Ten or more counts support this clone. V is TRBV27 and J is TRBJ1-1; D gene uncertain. V was trimmed by 1 base and J by 0 bases, leaving 9 bases between them. CDR3 size: 15 residues. Germline loops: CDR1 MNHEY, CDR2 SMNVEV (reference sequence). The CDR3 spells CASSLFGQLNTEAFF. The CDR3 nucleotides read TGTGCCAGCAGTTTATTTGGTCAGTTGAACACTGAAGCTTTCTTT.

This clone was seen more than once but under ten times. The chain joins TRBV10-3 to TRBJ2-1; D perhaps matches TRBD2 (6 bases). CDR3 length: 14 residues. Germline CDR1 ENHRY, CDR2 SYGVKD. With 4 bases removed from V and 4 bases from J, the gap between germline ends came to 11 bases. Here the CDR3 DNA reads TGTGCCATCAGTGCCCGGAGGGGATACAATGAGCAGTTCTTC. Residues: CAISARRGYNEQFF.

The chain carries TRBV18 and TRBJ1-1, with no clear D. The CDR3 is 13 amino acids. The V end was cut by 0 bases, the J end by 6 bases, with 8 bases between. Per germline, CDR1 KGHSH and CDR2 LQKENI. The chain's CDR3 is CASSPPSTPEAFF. Written as DNA, the CDR3 is TGTGCCAGCTCACCACCGTCGACTCCTGAAGCTTTCTTT.

In its sample, this clone was seen a few times. The rearrangement links TRBV27 to TRBJ2-3, with D perhaps TRBD1 (6 bases). V was cut by 7 bases and J by 2 bases, with 16 bases left in between. The CDR3 length is 15 residues. The V gene's germline CDR1 is MNHEY and CDR2 SMNVEV (reference sequence). CDR3 nucleotide sequence: TGTGCCAGCACCCAGGGAAGGGGGTTCACAGATACGCAGTATTTT. As protein: CASTQGRGFTDTQYF.

V is TRBV19 and J is TRBJ1-4; TRBD1 agrees at 10 bases. The CDR3 extends over 14 amino acids. V shed 5 bases and J 6 bases; nucleotides not matched to a gene: 3. Germline-derived CDR1 and CDR2 are LNHDA and SQIVND (reference sequence). CDR3 in DNA: TGTGCCAGTAGTTCCGGGACAGGGGATGAAAAACTGTTTTTT. Protein sequence: CASSSGTGDEKLFF.